The clone carrying this T cell receptor (beta chain) was counted a few times. What it binds is not known. This specimen belongs to a study of CD8 T cells in ankylosing spondylitis. The trim removed 1 base at V and 6 bases at J, leaving 5 bases unmatched. The CDR3 totals 14 residues. Germline CDR1 and CDR2: LGHDT and YNNKEL (reference sequence). One entry per CDR3 protein, called by TCRdb with MiXCR from the 5' RACE reads. The sample carries 150,000 or so distinct CDR3 sequences, 25% to 35% recorded once. Findings and caveats of the study: Ankylosing spondylitis blood appeared to carry a characteristic TCR beta motif of roughly eight highly homologous variants.

This TCR was sampled from a male donor with ankylosing spondylitis. This sequence joins TRBV3-1 and TRBJ2-7, with 8 bases matching TRBD1. The specimen was synovial fluid, either unsorted or a sorted T cell fraction (not recorded which). The CDR3, as DNA: TGTGCCAGCAGCCAAGGGACAGGGATTCGCGAGCAGTACTTC. Translating gives CASSQGTGIREQYF.